This T cell receptor beta chain was identified in a study of T cell responses to AZD1222 COVID-19 vaccine. General observations from the study: Reports say nearly half of spike-specific TCRs go after unmutated variant regions. Regions 160-218 and 743-854 dominated among vaccine-associated CD4 TCRs spanning spike.

Comments on this clone: Its antigen remains unidentified.

Only in-frame clones appear in the TCRdb table, and some are missing; sequencing was by immunoSEQ multiplex PCR. The repertoire includes 60,000 to 75,000 clones, around 89% of them detected once, and about 28% sits in the top ten. CDR1 and CDR2 from the germline V gene are SGHNT and YYREEE (reference sequence). With V trimmed by 2 bases and J by 5 bases, 5 bases remained unmatched. This CDR3 has 15 residues. Here the sequenced sample was peripheral blood, taken 28 days after the second AZD1222 dose. The chain employs TRBV5-4 and TRBJ2-7; 12 nucleotides match TRBD2. This TCR was sampled from an adult who received the AZD1222 COVID-19 vaccine. This chain's CDR3 is CASSFRLAGVDEQYF. The DNA for the CDR3 is TGTGCCAGCAGCTTTAGACTAGCGGGAGTTGACGAGCAGTACTTC.